This is a list of T cell receptor beta chains from one sample in a study of cytomegalovirus exposure and HLA in healthy donors. The method was immunoSEQ multiplex PCR; TCRdb's version includes in-frame clones alone and lacks a portion of them. The sample's table shows tens of thousands of clones. Input material: PBMCs. The origin of the receptors is a man aged 50-59 years in good health and CMV-seronegative. The CDR3 runs from the conserved cysteine through the conserved F or W. The order of the fields is CDR3 protein, J gene, V gene.

cdr3_aa: CASSNRGGDNEQFF
j_call: TRBJ2-1
v_call: TRBV18

cdr3_aa: CASSVGQGQTLQETQYF
j_call: TRBJ2-5
v_call: TRBV9

cdr3_aa: CASSEGPGQGSEQYF
j_call: TRBJ2-7
v_call: TRBV2

cdr3_aa: CASSDSLAGGSYNEQFF
j_call: TRBJ2-1
v_call: TRBV10-2

cdr3_aa: CASSIGQGAKNYGYTF
j_call: TRBJ1-2
v_call: TRBV9

cdr3_aa: CSVEGKGRTHYEQYF
j_call: TRBJ2-7
v_call: TRBV29-1

cdr3_aa: CASSVGDSRDTEAFF
j_call: TRBJ1-1
v_call: TRBV9

cdr3_aa: CASSLDRADYGYTF
j_call: TRBJ1-2
v_call: TRBV5-1

cdr3_aa: CATERGLYEQYF
j_call: TRBJ2-7
v_call: TRBV28

cdr3_aa: CASSLAGTGGTEAFF
j_call: TRBJ1-1
v_call: TRBV5-1

cdr3_aa: CASSYISTGWGYTF
j_call: TRBJ1-2
v_call: TRBV5-1

cdr3_aa: CASSQGGTGVNTEAFF
j_call: TRBJ1-1
v_call: TRBV4-2

cdr3_aa: CASILFPGQGAPYEQYF
j_call: TRBJ2-7
v_call: TRBV7-9

cdr3_aa: CASSSPRTSGGAFLQRF
j_call: TRBJ2-3
v_call: TRBV9

cdr3_aa: CASSLRQGGSEQYF
j_call: TRBJ2-7
v_call: TRBV7-9

cdr3_aa: CAAQDTGASYEQYF
j_call: TRBJ2-7
v_call: TRBV6-1

cdr3_aa: CASARGGDEAFF
j_call: TRBJ1-1
v_call: TRBV5-1

cdr3_aa: CASSPEAQGAVETQYF
j_call: TRBJ2-5
v_call: TRBV18

cdr3_aa: CASSLGQGSNEQYF
j_call: TRBJ2-7
v_call: TRBV5-1

cdr3_aa: CASSRKPGQLNQPQHF
j_call: TRBJ1-5
v_call: TRBV27

cdr3_aa: CSALSGYTF
j_call: TRBJ1-2
v_call: TRBV29-1

cdr3_aa: CASSWTGGKAFF
j_call: TRBJ1-1
v_call: TRBV7-2

cdr3_aa: CASSSQINTEAFF
j_call: TRBJ1-1
v_call: TRBV9

cdr3_aa: CASSQDRTSGGLVEQFF
j_call: TRBJ2-1
v_call: TRBV4-3

cdr3_aa: CASSPPWMGATEKLFF
j_call: TRBJ1-4
v_call: TRBV18

cdr3_aa: CAISEKSQGTYEQYF
j_call: TRBJ2-7
v_call: TRBV10-3

cdr3_aa: CASSTTVGHGDGELFF
j_call: TRBJ2-2
v_call: TRBV19

cdr3_aa: CASSLESFYGYTF
j_call: TRBJ1-2
v_call: TRBV5-5

cdr3_aa: CASSTSTGGNQPQHF
j_call: TRBJ1-5
v_call: TRBV19

cdr3_aa: CASSLKGAADTQYF
j_call: TRBJ2-3
v_call: TRBV28

cdr3_aa: CASKPGTGTYEQYF
j_call: TRBJ2-7
v_call: TRBV5-1

cdr3_aa: CASSQELRRGGAFYEQFF
j_call: TRBJ2-1
v_call: TRBV4-3

cdr3_aa: CASSLGGPLAGAYEQYF
j_call: TRBJ2-7
v_call: TRBV7-2

cdr3_aa: CASSVAITDTQYF
j_call: TRBJ2-3
v_call: TRBV9

cdr3_aa: CASTRTRATDTQYF
j_call: TRBJ2-3
v_call: TRBV19

cdr3_aa: CASSEPTGRPGELFF
j_call: TRBJ2-2
v_call: TRBV7-3

cdr3_aa: CASSLGTSFRELFF
j_call: TRBJ2-2
v_call: TRBV5-6

cdr3_aa: CASSLRTAHNEQFF
j_call: TRBJ2-1
v_call: TRBV7-3

cdr3_aa: CASSQAGYEQYF
j_call: -
v_call: TRBV4-2

cdr3_aa: CASNSGGSNQPQHF
j_call: TRBJ1-5
v_call: TRBV6-6

cdr3_aa: CASSLRRSEAFF
j_call: TRBJ1-1
v_call: TRBV28

cdr3_aa: CASSITEGAYEQYF
j_call: TRBJ2-7
v_call: TRBV7-2

cdr3_aa: CASSKLVSAGEGTIYF
j_call: TRBJ1-3
v_call: TRBV28

cdr3_aa: CASSPPTVTGLTEAFF
j_call: TRBJ1-1
v_call: TRBV5-6

cdr3_aa: CASSQGTSSSSYEQYF
j_call: TRBJ2-7
v_call: TRBV5-1

cdr3_aa: CASSFARAGSPLHF
j_call: TRBJ1-6
v_call: TRBV5-1

cdr3_aa: CASSVAPGETQYF
j_call: TRBJ2-5
v_call: TRBV9

cdr3_aa: CASSGAARGETQYF
j_call: TRBJ2-5
v_call: TRBV18

cdr3_aa: CASSSTGASSYEQYF
j_call: TRBJ2-7
v_call: TRBV6-6

cdr3_aa: CASSQYPYEQYF
j_call: TRBJ2-7
v_call: TRBV5-6

cdr3_aa: CSVDVPGRGIQNEQFF
j_call: TRBJ2-1
v_call: TRBV29-1

cdr3_aa: CSVTTVMNTEAFF
j_call: TRBJ1-1
v_call: TRBV29-1

cdr3_aa: CASRPAGTGSEKLFF
j_call: TRBJ1-4
v_call: TRBV6-6

cdr3_aa: CASSAVGDSPLHF
j_call: TRBJ1-6
v_call: TRBV5-4

cdr3_aa: CASSTGVPVPVEQYF
j_call: TRBJ2-7
v_call: TRBV2

cdr3_aa: CASSLAKSRFPYEQYF
j_call: -
v_call: TRBV5-1

cdr3_aa: CASSLSFYEQYF
j_call: TRBJ2-7
v_call: TRBV11-2